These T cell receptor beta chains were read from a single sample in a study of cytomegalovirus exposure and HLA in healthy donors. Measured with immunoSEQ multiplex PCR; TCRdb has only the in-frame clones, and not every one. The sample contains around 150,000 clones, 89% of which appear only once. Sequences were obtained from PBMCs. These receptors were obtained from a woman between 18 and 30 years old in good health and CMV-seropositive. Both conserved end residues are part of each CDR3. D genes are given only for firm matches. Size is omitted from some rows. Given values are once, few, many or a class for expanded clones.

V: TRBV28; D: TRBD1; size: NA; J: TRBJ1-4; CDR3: CASRFSGQGEKLFF; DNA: TGTGCCAGCAGGTTCTCGGGACAGGGTGAAAAACTGTTTTTT
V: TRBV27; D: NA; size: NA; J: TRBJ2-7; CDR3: CASSSRGEQYF; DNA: TGTGCCAGCAGTTCCAGAGGGGAGCAGTACTTC
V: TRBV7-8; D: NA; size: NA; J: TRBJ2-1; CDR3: CASSLGGGEQFF; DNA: TGTGCCAGCAGCTTAGGGGGCGGCGAGCAGTTCTTC
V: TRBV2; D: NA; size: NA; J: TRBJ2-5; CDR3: CASLQAYQETQYF; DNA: TGTGCCAGCTTGCAAGCCTACCAAGAGACCCAGTACTTC
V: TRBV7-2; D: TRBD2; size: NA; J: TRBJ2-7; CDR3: CASSLRQIAGYYEQYF; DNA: TGTGCCAGCAGCTTACGCCAGATAGCGGGCTACTACGAGCAGTACTTC
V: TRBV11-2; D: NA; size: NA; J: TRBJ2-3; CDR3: CASSHSTDTQYF; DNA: TGTGCCAGCAGCCATAGCACAGATACGCAGTATTTT
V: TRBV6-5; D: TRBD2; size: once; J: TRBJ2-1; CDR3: CASSYLAGGPFNEQFF; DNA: TGTGCCAGCAGTTACTTAGCGGGAGGTCCCTTCAATGAGCAGTTCTTC
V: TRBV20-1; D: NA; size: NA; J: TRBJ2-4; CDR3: CSALRTSQYF; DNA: TGCAGTGCTCTTCGGACTTCGCAGTACTTC
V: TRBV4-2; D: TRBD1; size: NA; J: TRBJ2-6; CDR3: CASSTQGAGLAGANVLTF; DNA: TGTGCCAGCAGCACACAGGGGGCAGGGCTAGCTGGGGCCAACGTCCTGACTTTC
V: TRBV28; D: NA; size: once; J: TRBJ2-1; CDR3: CASSLQGPYNEQFF; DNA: TGTGCCAGCAGTCTACAGGGCCCTTACAATGAGCAGTTCTTC
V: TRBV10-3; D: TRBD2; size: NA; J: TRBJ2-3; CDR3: CATALAGSDTQYF; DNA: TGTGCCACCGCCCTAGCGGGGTCAGATACGCAGTATTTT
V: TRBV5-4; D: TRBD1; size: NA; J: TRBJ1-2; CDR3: CASSRSPTGDGYTF; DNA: TGTGCCAGCAGCCGATCCCCGACAGGGGATGGCTACACCTTC
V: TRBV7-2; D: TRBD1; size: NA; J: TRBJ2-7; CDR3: CASSSQLPGQGRYEQYF; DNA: TGTGCCAGCAGTTCCCAGTTACCGGGACAGGGAAGATACGAGCAGTACTTC